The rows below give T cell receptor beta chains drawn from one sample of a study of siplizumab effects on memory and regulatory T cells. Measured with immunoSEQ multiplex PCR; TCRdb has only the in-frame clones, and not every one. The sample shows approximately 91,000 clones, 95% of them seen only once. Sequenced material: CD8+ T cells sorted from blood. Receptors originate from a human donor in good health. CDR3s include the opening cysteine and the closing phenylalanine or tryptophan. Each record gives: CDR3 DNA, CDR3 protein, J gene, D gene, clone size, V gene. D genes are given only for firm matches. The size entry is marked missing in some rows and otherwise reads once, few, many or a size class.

TGTGCCAGCAGCCAAGAAAGACCTTATGGCTACACCTTC	CASSQERPYGYTF	TRBJ1-2	.	.	TRBV4-2
TGTGCCAGCAGCTCCTATAGCGTCTCCTACAATGAGCAGTTCTTC	CASSSYSVSYNEQFF	TRBJ2-1	.	.	TRBV5-7
TGTGCCAGCAACTCCTGGGTGGTGGCGGGAAGCTCCTACGAGCAGTACTTC	CASNSWVVAGSSYEQYF	TRBJ2-7	.	.	TRBV28
TGTGCCAGCAGCGTAGACCTCTACTACGAGCAGTACTTC	CASSVDLYYEQYF	TRBJ2-7	.	.	TRBV9
TGTGCCAGCAGTTTATCAGGGCAGGGACCCTACGAGCAGTACTTC	CASSLSGQGPYEQYF	TRBJ2-7	.	.	TRBV27
TGTGCCAGCAGCCAAGAATATAGGGCTCCTAATGAAAAACTGTTTTTT	CASSQEYRAPNEKLFF	TRBJ1-4	.	once	TRBV4-2
TGTGCCAGCAGCCAAGATGGGAGTGAAGCTTTCTTT	CASSQDGSEAFF	TRBJ1-1	.	.	TRBV4-2
TGTGACCTTTCCTACGAGCAGTACTTC	CDLSYEQYF	TRBJ2-7	.	.	TRBV28
TGCGCCAGCAGCTTCGGGACAGGGGGCTACGAGCAGTACTTC	CASSFGTGGYEQYF	TRBJ2-7	TRBD1	.	TRBV5-1
TGTGCCAGCAGCGTCCCGAGGCCACCTTCCAGGGAAAAACTGTTTTTT	CASSVPRPPSREKLFF	TRBJ1-4	.	.	TRBV11-2
TGTGCCAGCAGCTTAACTCGGAGTGAGGACCTCCCCTACGAGCAGTACTTC	CASSLTRSEDLPYEQYF	TRBJ2-7	.	.	TRBV11-2
TGCAGCGTTGAAGCGGGACTAGCGGGAGGATCCACCGGGGAGCTGTTTTTT	CSVEAGLAGGSTGELFF	TRBJ2-2	TRBD2	.	TRBV29-1
TGTGCCAGCATCTTGGGAGGTTTTGAACAGTTCTTC	CASILGGFEQFF	TRBJ2-1	.	once	TRBV6-1
TGCGCCAGCAGCCAAGATGGGGAGGGCGGCGATACGCAGTATTTT	CASSQDGEGGDTQYF	TRBJ2-3	TRBD2	.	TRBV4-1
TGTGCCAGCAGCTTCTTTGGGATGAACACTGAAGCTTTCTTT	CASSFFGMNTEAFF	TRBJ1-1	.	.	TRBV7-6
TGCGCCAGCAGTGAAGACGGGAGCTCCTACAATGAGCAGTTCTTC	CASSEDGSSYNEQFF	TRBJ2-1	.	.	TRBV10-1
TGTGCCAGCAGCTCCGGACTAGCGGGGAGGTGGGGTGAGCAGTTCTTC	CASSSGLAGRWGEQFF	TRBJ2-1	TRBD2	.	TRBV5-6
TGCAGCGTTGAAGACCCGGGGGGCTATGGCTACACCTTC	CSVEDPGGYGYTF	TRBJ1-2	.	.	TRBV29-1
TGCGCCAGCAGCCAAACCGGGACAGGGTTACACGAGCAGTACTTC	CASSQTGTGLHEQYF	TRBJ2-7	TRBD1	.	TRBV4-1
TGCGCCAGCAGCCAAGTACTAGGGCAAGAGACCCAGTACTTC	CASSQVLGQETQYF	TRBJ2-5	.	.	TRBV4-1
TGTGCCTGGGGGCTAGCGCCAAGCTCCTACAATGAGCAGTTCTTC	CAWGLAPSSYNEQFF	TRBJ2-1	.	.	TRBV30
TGTGCCAGCAGCGCTAGCGGGAGTAGTGGGGATGAGCAGTTCTTC	CASSASGSSGDEQFF	TRBJ2-1	TRBD2	.	TRBV9
TGTGCCAGCGTCGGGACAGGCAATCAGCCCCAGCATTTT	CASVGTGNQPQHF	TRBJ1-5	TRBD1	.	TRBV2
TGTGCCAGCAGGGGAGGACAGTCCCAAGAGACCCAGTACTTC	CASRGGQSQETQYF	TRBJ2-5	.	.	TRBV4-2
TGTGCCAGCAGTTTATCGGGGAATCAGCCCCAGCATTTT	CASSLSGNQPQHF	TRBJ1-5	.	.	TRBV27
TGTGCCAGCAGCGGAAGGGACTCCGTCGGCGCCGGGGAGCTGTTTTTT	CASSGRDSVGAGELFF	TRBJ2-2	.	.	TRBV9
TGCAGCGTTGAAGGACAGGGAGCTAACACAGATACGCAGTATTTT	CSVEGQGANTDTQYF	TRBJ2-3	TRBD1	.	TRBV29-1
TGTGCCAGCAGCTTTAAGAGACAGGGGTGGGACGAGCAGTACTTC	CASSFKRQGWDEQYF	TRBJ2-7	TRBD1	.	TRBV11-2
TGTGCCAGCAGCTCGGGACAGGGCCCCTACGAGCAGTACTTC	CASSSGQGPYEQYF	TRBJ2-7	TRBD1	once	TRBV7-6
TGCAGCGTTCACGTGGGGGGATACCCCCCTAATGAGCAGTTCTTC	CSVHVGGYPPNEQFF	TRBJ2-1	.	.	TRBV29-1
TGTGCCAGTAGTGAGGGCGGGTTGGACGAGCAGTACTTC	CASSEGGLDEQYF	TRBJ2-7	.	.	TRBV19
TGTGCCAGCAGTGGGGACAGGGTCTACGAGCAGTACTTC	CASSGDRVYEQYF	TRBJ2-7	TRBD1	.	TRBV6-1
TGTGCCAGCAGCCCGGGACCAACTAGCACAGATACGCAGTATTTT	CASSPGPTSTDTQYF	TRBJ2-3	.	once	TRBV7-6
TGTGCCAGTAGTATAAGTGCCAAGGCCACTGAAGCTTTCTTT	CASSISAKATEAFF	TRBJ1-1	.	.	TRBV19
TGCAGCGTTGAAGGGTCGGGGGGGGTGTACAATGAGCAGTTCTTC	CSVEGSGGVYNEQFF	TRBJ2-1	TRBD2	.	TRBV29-1
TGTGCCTGGAGTGCCACGTCAGCGGGAGGATCGAACACCGGGGAGCTGTTTTTT	CAWSATSAGGSNTGELFF	TRBJ2-2	TRBD2	.	TRBV30
TGTGCCAGCAGTTTAGGACACTCAACCGGGGAGCTGTTTTTT	CASSLGHSTGELFF	TRBJ2-2	.	.	TRBV27
TGTGCCAGCAGCTTAGCGGCAGGGACGAGCACAGATACGCAGTATTTT	CASSLAAGTSTDTQYF	TRBJ2-3	.	.	TRBV11-1
TGCGCCAGCAGTGAGGGCCGACAAGAGACCCAGTACTTC	CASSEGRQETQYF	TRBJ2-5	.	.	TRBV10-2
TGCAGCGTTGAGGGACAGGGGAACACTGAAGCTTTCTTT	CSVEGQGNTEAFF	TRBJ1-1	TRBD1	few	TRBV29-1
TGCAGCGTTGACGTCCACGCTACCTTCTACAATGAGCAGTTCTTC	CSVDVHATFYNEQFF	TRBJ2-1	.	.	TRBV29-1
TGTGCCATCAGTGATGCAGGTTCCTACGAGCAGTACTTC	CAISDAGSYEQYF	TRBJ2-7	.	once	TRBV10-3
.	CASILGQSYEQYF	TRBJ2-7	.	.	TRBV27
TGTGCCAGTAGTTGGACAATACATAGCAATCAGCCCCAGCATTTT	CASSWTIHSNQPQHF	TRBJ1-5	.	.	TRBV19
TGTGCCAGCAGCTTCCCCAAAGCGGGAGGCCGCACAGATACGCAGTATTTT	CASSFPKAGGRTDTQYF	TRBJ2-3	TRBD2	once	TRBV7-8
TGCAGCGTTCTAGGGGAGACCCAGTACTTC	CSVLGETQYF	TRBJ2-5	.	.	TRBV29-1
TGTGCCTGGAGTGTGGGGTGGACTAGCGACTACAATGAGCAGTTCTTC	CAWSVGWTSDYNEQFF	TRBJ2-1	TRBD2	.	TRBV30
TGTGCCTGGAGGGGGGGCACTGAAGCTTTCTTT	CAWRGGTEAFF	TRBJ1-1	.	.	TRBV30
TGTGCCAGCAGTTTCGGGGGCGGGGGTTGGACTGAAGCTTTCTTT	CASSFGGGGWTEAFF	TRBJ1-1	.	.	TRBV27
TGTGCCAGCAGCTTGGGGTTGGAGGGACAGGGGTACTTC	CASSLGLEGQGYF	TRBJ2-7	TRBD1	few	TRBV5-5
TGTGCCAGCAGCGAGAACACAGATACGCAGTATTTT	CASSENTDTQYF	TRBJ2-3	.	.	TRBV9
TGTGCCAGCAGCCGCGGACACGCCGAGCAGTACTTC	CASSRGHAEQYF	TRBJ2-7	.	.	TRBV7-6
TGTGCCAGCAGCTTAGTAGGGGCTGGAAACACCATATATTTT	CASSLVGAGNTIYF	TRBJ1-3	.	.	TRBV7-3